Following are 9 T cell receptor beta chains from one sample sequenced in a study of blood T cell repertoires in COVID-19. The protocol was immunoSEQ multiplex PCR, while the TCRdb copy is restricted to in-frame clones and leaves out a portion. The profile shows 250,000 to 350,000 clones, approximately 90% of them singletons. Sequenced: peripheral blood. The receptors were gathered from a man under 40 with acute or convalescent COVID-19.

The CDR3 spells CASYQGHPYGYTF. In DNA, the CDR3 is TGTGCCAGTTACCAAGGACACCCCTATGGCTACACCTTC. The rearrangement links TRBV28 to TRBJ1-2, with D possibly being TRBD1 (5 bases). Trimming left V 9 bases short and J 4 bases short, with 15 bases between. The germline CDR1 and CDR2 sequences are MDHEN and SYDVKM. The CDR3 has 13 residues.

The chain employs TRBV18 and TRBJ2-7, with 12 bases fitting TRBD1. Germline values: CDR1 KGHSH, CDR2 LQKENI. The CDR3 spans 16 residues. The V segment lost 6 bases and the J segment 5 bases; nucleotides outside the gene matches: 11. The CDR3 sequence: CASSSGTGGAMHEQYF. Written as DNA, the CDR3 is TGTGCCAGCTCGTCCGGGACAGGGGGCGCGATGCACGAGCAGTACTTC.

This sequence joins TRBV19 and TRBJ2-4, with 10 bases that match TRBD1. J was trimmed by 4 bases and V by 5 bases; bases with no gene match: 5. The V gene's germline CDR1 is LNHDA and CDR2 SQIVND (reference sequence). The CDR3 length is 15 residues. The CDR3, as DNA: TGTGCCAGTAGTCTTTTGGGACAGGGGAAAAACATTCAGTACTTC. It yields the protein CASSLLGQGKNIQYF.

This clone occurred once. The rearrangement links TRBV29-1 to TRBJ2-1, with 9 bases fitting TRBD2. The CDR3 consists of 16 residues. V shed 0 bases and J 10 bases; nucleotides not matched to a gene: 13. Germline loops: CDR1 SQVTM, CDR2 ANQGSEA. The CDR3 DNA reads TGCAGCGTTGAAGATCCGGTCCCGGGACTAGCATGGGAGCAGTTCTTC. Translated, it gives CSVEDPVPGLAWEQFF.

The rearrangement links TRBV11-2 to TRBJ1-3; D unclear. Trimming stripped 4 bases from V and 4 bases from J, with 11 bases between. There are 14 residues in the CDR3. Germline values: CDR1 SGHAT, CDR2 FQNNGV. The CDR3 is CASSYGWEGNTIYF. CDR3 DNA: TGTGCCAGCAGCTATGGCTGGGAGGGAAACACCATATATTTT.

CDR3 DNA: TGTGCCAGCAGTAACCGACAGGGTGGTACCACTGAAGCTTTCTTT. It specifies CASSNRQGGTTEAFF. The chain couples TRBV6-6 to TRBJ1-1, with 7 nucleotides matching TRBD1. This CDR3 has 15 residues. The germline CDR1 and CDR2 sequences are MNHNY and SVGAGI (reference sequence). V lost 5 bases to trimming and J lost 4 bases; unmatched junction nucleotides: 10.

The gene calls are TRBV19 and TRBJ1-2, with 12 nucleotides matching TRBD1. The CDR3 length is 15 residues. Germline lookup yields CDR1 LNHDA and CDR2 SQIVND (reference sequence). J was trimmed by 8 bases and V by 3 bases; bases with no gene match: 7. As DNA, the CDR3 is TGTGCCAGTAGTATCCCCGGGACAGGGGGCCGGGGCTACACCTTC. Amino acids: CASSIPGTGGRGYTF.

This clone was picked up one time. The V call is TRBV5-4, the J call TRBJ1-5; D possibly corresponds to TRBD1 (5 bases). Germline CDR1 and CDR2: SGHNT and YYREEE (reference sequence). The CDR3 loop spans 17 amino acids. V was trimmed by 4 bases and J by 0 bases, leaving 17 bases between them. This CDR3 reads CASSAPRDFDSNQPQHF. The CDR3 bases are TGTGCCAGCAGCGCACCCCGGGACTTCGATAGCAATCAGCCCCAGCATTTT. Filled out from reference TRBV5-4 and TRBJ1-5, the complete variable domain reads ETGVTQSPTHLIKTRGQQVTLRCSSQSGHNTVSWYQQALGQGPQFIFQYYREEENGRGNFPPRFSGLQFPNYSSELNVNALELDDSALYLCASSAPRDFDSNQPQHFGDGTRLSIL.

This chain uses TRBV9 with TRBJ1-1, with TRBD1 identical over 8 bases. With 4 bases clipped from V and 2 bases from J, the junction kept 7 bases outside the gene matches. Per germline, CDR1 SGDLS and CDR2 YYNGEE. The CDR3 runs to 15 residues. In DNA form, the CDR3 reads TGTGCCAGCAGCCCAAGACAGGGGAGTAACACTGAAGCTTTCTTT. This sequence encodes CASSPRQGSNTEAFF. Full variable domain (outside the CDR3, taken from reference TRBV9 and TRBJ1-1): DSGVTQTPKHLITATGQRVTLRCSPRSGDLSVYWYQQSLDQGLQFLIQYYNGEERAKGNILERFSAQQFPDLHSELNLSSLELGDSALYFCASSPRQGSNTEAFFGQGTRLTVV.